This entry lists 27 T cell receptor beta chains sequenced from one sample in a study of T cell clusters in autoimmune cytopenias. About 37,500 genome equivalents of blood DNA were amplified for TRB. Multiplex touch-down PCR amplified TRB using TRB-A and TRB-B pools in one tube. Using the multiplex PCR reads, TCRdb records one entry per CDR3 protein without DNA. The sample has fewer than 3,500 distinct CDR3 sequences. Input material: peripheral blood. Receptors originate from a human donor with an autoimmune cytopenia or autoimmune hepatitis (not recorded which).

This clonotype is identified as large from frequency. The V call is TRBV27, the J call TRBJ2-3; TCRdb picks TRBD2, but there is no DNA to check that call. The germline V gene has CDR1 MNHEY and CDR2 SMNVEV (reference sequence). The CDR3 sequence is 15 residues long. The CDR3 sequence: CASSLLAPRADTQYF.

This rearrangement joins TRBV27 to TRBJ1-4; TCRdb's D call of TRBD1 is untestable without DNA. Germline CDR1 reads MNHEY; CDR2 reads SMNVEV (reference sequence). The CDR3 contains 17 residues. This chain's CDR3 is CASSLGQGALTNEKLFF.

This clonotype is called medium-sized based on its frequency. This chain connects TRBV27 to TRBJ1-5; TCRdb's D call, TRBD1, is unchecked because there is no DNA. Germline V gene sequence: CDR1 MNHEY, CDR2 SMNVEV (reference sequence). The CDR3 consists of 13 residues. The CDR3: CASVNVGDQPQHF.

This clonotype is medium-sized by frequency. The rearrangement links TRBV11-3 to TRBJ2-1; the D gene TCRdb calls, TRBD1, cannot be checked with no DNA. This CDR3 contains 14 residues. Germline V gene lookup returns CDR1 SGHNT and CDR2 YENEEA. The CDR3 loop reads CASSLGRGNNEQFF.

Considering frequency, this clonotype is medium-sized (0.01 to 0.1%). V is TRBV29-1 and J is TRBJ1-1; TCRdb outputs TRBD1, but without DNA this stays unchecked. Germline V gives CDR1 SQVTM, CDR2 ANQGSEA. The CDR3 is 14 amino acids. The CDR3: CSVEFTTGQLKAFF.

This clonotype is called large based on its frequency. This chain joins TRBV19 and TRBJ1-2. CDR3 length: 14 residues. Germline assignment: CDR1 LNHDA and CDR2 SQIVND (reference sequence). The CDR3 is CASSRGRANYGYTF.

This clonotype is classed as medium-sized by frequency. This chain connects TRBV5-6 to TRBJ2-7; TCRdb's D call, TRBD2, is unchecked because there is no DNA. Germline V CDR1 and CDR2: SGHDT, YYEEEE. CDR3 length: 16 amino acids. This CDR3 reads CASSLTGLAGPYEQYF.

Considering frequency, this clonotype is medium-sized. V usage is TRBV18 and J usage is TRBJ2-5; without DNA, the TCRdb call of TRBD2 cannot be checked. This CDR3 region has 15 residues. Germline CDR1 KGHSH, CDR2 LQKENI. The CDR3 sequence: CASSPLAGVRETQYF. Full variable domain (missing parts from reference TRBV18 and TRBJ2-5): NAGVMQNPRHLVRRRGQEARLRCSPMKGHSHVYWYRQLPEEGLKFMVYLQKENIIDESGMPKERFSAEFPKEGPSILRIQQVVRGDSAAYFCASSPLAGVRETQYFGPGTRLLVL.

The chain uses TRBV4-3 and TRBJ1-1; lacking DNA, the TRBD1 call made by TCRdb goes unchecked. The CDR3 extends over 15 amino acids. The V gene's germline CDR1 is LGHNA and CDR2 YSLEER. CDR3: CASSQLRGSGTEAFF.

This clonotype is called medium-sized based on its frequency. The gene calls are TRBV19 and TRBJ1-4. Germline V lookup: CDR1 LNHDA, CDR2 SQIVND (reference sequence). The length of the CDR3 is 14 residues. The chain's CDR3 is CASSQTATNEKLFF.

Its frequency marks this clonotype as medium-sized. V and J are TRBV27 and TRBJ2-5; with no DNA, the TCRdb D assignment of TRBD1 cannot be verified. The germline CDR1 and CDR2 sequences are MNHEY and SMNVEV (reference sequence). The CDR3 runs 17 residues. CDR3 region: CASSSLATGGRQETQYF.

The chain has TRBV21-1 and TRBJ2-3. TRBV21-1 is annotated as a pseudogene. The CDR3 extends over 14 amino acids. The CDR3 loop is CASTTDGRTDTQYF.

This clonotype registers medium-sized by frequency. The chain carries TRBV6-5 and TRBJ2-6; no DNA is available, so the TRBD1 call from TCRdb remains unchecked. Germline V gene lookup returns CDR1 MNHEY and CDR2 SVGAGI. The CDR3 totals 18 residues. The CDR3 spells CASSYSMTGGSGANVLTF.

This chain links TRBV5-1 with TRBJ2-6; there is no DNA to check the TCRdb D call of TRBD1. Germline assignment: CDR1 SGHRS and CDR2 YFSETQ. The CDR3 has 15 amino acids. The CDR3 loop reads CASSKQASGANVLTF.

This clonotype is identified as medium-sized from frequency. The chain combines TRBV19 with TRBJ1-2. This CDR3 contains 13 residues. The germline gives CDR1 LNHDA, CDR2 SQIVND (reference sequence). CDR3 amino acids: CASSIGWTDGYTF.

By frequency, this clonotype registers medium-sized. The V gene is TRBV12-3 or TRBV12-4, the J gene TRBJ1-5; TCRdb indicates TRBD1, and absent DNA this call remains unverified. CDR3 length: 14 amino acids. CDR3 region: CASSRQFGNQPQHF.

The chain combines TRBV28 with TRBJ1-4; TCRdb's D call, TRBD1, is unchecked because there is no DNA. CDR1 is MDHEN and CDR2 is SYDVKM in the germline V gene. This CDR3 comprises 14 residues. The CDR3 protein is CASSRGRINKKLFF.

The chain couples TRBV7-9 to TRBJ1-4. This CDR3 has 16 residues. Germline V gene sequence: CDR1 SEHNR, CDR2 FQNEAQ (reference sequence). The CDR3 region is CASSLVRPDNSEKLFF.

The chain combines TRBV20-1 with TRBJ2-1; TCRdb selects TRBD1, and the lack of DNA leaves this call unchecked. The germline V gene has CDR1 DFQATT and CDR2 SNEGSKA (reference sequence). This CDR3 is built from 14 residues. The CDR3 sequence: CSARDASGGDEQFF.

The rearrangement joins TRBV19 to TRBJ1-1; TCRdb designates TRBD1, a call that cannot be tested without DNA. CDR3 length equals 18 residues. Germline CDR1 LNHDA, CDR2 SQIVND (reference sequence). The CDR3 sequence is CASSIVFGVGGKNTEAFF.

Frequency places this clonotype as medium-sized. The V and J genes are TRBV18 and TRBJ1-2; as DNA is missing, the TRBD1 call by TCRdb cannot be tested. Germline CDR1 is KGHSH and CDR2 is LQKENI. CDR3 length equals 13 residues. CDR3 loop: CASSPKTGYGYTF.

Considering frequency, this clonotype is medium-sized (0.01 to 0.1%). V gene TRBV29-1 combines with J gene TRBJ2-7; checking the TCRdb D call of TRBD2 is not possible without DNA. The CDR3 contains 17 residues. The germline V gene has CDR1 SQVTM and CDR2 ANQGSEA. The CDR3 sequence is CSARTSGSTGRRYEQYF.

This clonotype is medium-sized by frequency. This chain connects TRBV20-1 to TRBJ2-1; the D gene TCRdb calls, TRBD2, cannot be checked with no DNA. Germline lookup yields CDR1 DFQATT and CDR2 SNEGSKA (reference sequence). CDR3 length equals 13 residues. The CDR3 is CSARGKAYNEQFF.

By frequency, this clonotype registers medium-sized. CDR3 amino acids: CASSYGDEQFF. The chain employs TRBV7-6 and TRBJ2-1. Germline CDR1 reads SGHVS; CDR2 reads FNYEAQ. The CDR3 consists of 11 residues.

The rearrangement joins TRBV20-1 to TRBJ1-3. Germline CDR1 DFQATT, CDR2 SNEGSKA (reference sequence). The CDR3 has 16 amino acids. The chain's CDR3 is CSARDSVRGSGNTIYF.

Considering frequency, this clonotype is medium-sized. This chain links TRBV6-5 with TRBJ2-6. The germline V gene has CDR1 MNHEY and CDR2 SVGAGI. CDR3 length equals 15 residues. CDR3 region: CASSYSDSGANVLTF.

This clonotype counts as medium-sized by frequency. The chain has TRBV12-3 or TRBV12-4 and TRBJ2-2; there is no DNA to check the TCRdb D call of TRBD1. The CDR3 has 17 amino acids. The CDR3: CASSFVAGGLNTGELFF.